This T cell receptor beta chain is from a study of T cell responses to AZD1222 COVID-19 vaccine. Sequencing used immunoSEQ multiplex PCR; TCRdb keeps in-frame clones, though not all of them. The sample gives roughly 120,000 clones, roughly 86% of which show up once; roughly an eighth is in the top ten. A remark on this clone: Its antigen is unknown.

Study-wide results and limits: Mostly white British, mostly female donors; authors suggested clonal diversity may be underestimated.

The receptor was derived from an adult in good health. The sample consisted of peripheral blood, taken on day 0 of AZD1222 vaccination.

CDR3 protein: CASSPQGHSTDTQYF. The CDR3 coding sequence is TGTGCCAGCTCACCTCAAGGGCACAGCACAGATACGCAGTATTTT. The chain is built from TRBV18 and TRBJ2-3; no firm D call. Per the germline V gene, CDR1 is KGHSH and CDR2 is LQKENI. The CDR3 sequence is 15 residues long. The germline V and J ends were trimmed by 3 bases and 0 bases, with 10 bases remaining between them. The variable domain in full, with the rest retrieved from reference TRBV18 and TRBJ2-3, is NAGVMQNPRHLVRRRGQEARLRCSPMKGHSHVYWYRQLPEEGLKFMVYLQKENIIDESGMPKERFSAEFPKEGPSILRIQQVVRGDSAAYFCASSPQGHSTDTQYFGPGTRLTVL.